This is a list of T cell receptor beta chains from one sample in a study of cytomegalovirus exposure and HLA in healthy donors. Sequenced by immunoSEQ multiplex PCR; TCRdb stores in-frame clones only, minus some. Seen here are about 160,000 clones, about three quarters observed once, and the top ten hold 0.65% to 0.85%. The source material was PBMCs. Receptors originate from a female donor in good health and CMV-seronegative. Each CDR3 is given with its conserved first and last residue. A D gene is named only where the DNA matches it firmly. For some rows the clone size is stated as once, few or many, or as a class when expanded; others skip it.

v_gene,len,d_gene,abundance,j_gene,CDR3nt,CDR3aa
TRBV4-1,17,.,.,TRBJ2-4,TGCGCCAGCAGCCCTCCCGTGGTAGCTCTGGCCAAAAACATTCAGTACTTC,CASSPPVVALAKNIQYF
TRBV29-1,12,.,.,TRBJ2-7,TGCACCCAGAAAGGGGTCCACTACGAGCAGTACTTC,CTQKGVHYEQYF
TRBV5-6,15,TRBD1,few,TRBJ2-1,TGTGCCAGCAGCGCTACGGGACAGGGATACAATGAGCAGTTCTTC,CASSATGQGYNEQFF
TRBV28,15,TRBD2,.,TRBJ2-3,TGTGCCAGCAGCTGGACTAGCGGCTTACTCGTTACGCAGTATTTT,CASSWTSGLLVTQYF
TRBV7-9,17,TRBD2,.,TRBJ2-1,TGTGCCAGCAGCCACCCCCAGGGAGGGGCGGGAAACAATGAGCAGTTCTTC,CASSHPQGGAGNNEQFF
TRBV7-2,16,TRBD1,few,TRBJ2-1,TGTGCCAGCAGCTTCTCGGGACAGGGGGTGACTGGTGAGCAGTTCTTC,CASSFSGQGVTGEQFF
TRBV7-3,15,.,.,TRBJ2-2,TGTGCCAGCAGCCCGTCTAGTGGTAACACCGGGGAGCTGTTTTTT,CASSPSSGNTGELFF
TRBV5-1,15,TRBD1,.,TRBJ1-1,TGCGCCAGCAGCTTGCAGGGGGCGGTGAGCACTGAAGCTTTCTTT,CASSLQGAVSTEAFF
TRBV2,14,TRBD1,.,TRBJ2-2,TGTGCCAGCAGAGGGGGCGGCGGCACCGGGGAGCTGTTTTTT,CASRGGGGTGELFF
TRBV5-1,14,.,.,TRBJ1-1,TGCGCCAGCAGCTTGAGAAGGGGGAACACTGAAGCTTTCTTT,CASSLRRGNTEAFF
TRBV7-2,15,.,.,TRBJ2-3,TGTGCCAGCAGCTTAAGTCGGCGGCCCACAGATACGCAGTATTTT,CASSLSRRPTDTQYF
TRBV28,15,TRBD2,.,TRBJ2-7,TGTGCCAGCCGGGGTAGCGGGAGGGGAGCCTACGAGCAGTACTTC,CASRGSGRGAYEQYF
TRBV29-1,15,.,few,TRBJ1-1,TGCAGCGTTCTACCAAAGTACAGGGAGAACACTGAAGCTTTCTTT,CSVLPKYRENTEAFF
TRBV6-1,15,.,.,TRBJ2-7,TGTGCCAGCAGTGGTAAGGGGTATAATTTCTACGAGCAGTACTTC,CASSGKGYNFYEQYF
TRBV5-1,11,.,.,TRBJ2-1,TGCGCCAGCAGCTGGAGGAATGAGCAGTTCTTC,CASSWRNEQFF
TRBV29-1,15,.,.,TRBJ2-7,TGCAGCGTATCTTCTGGGGGGATGGAACTCCTCGGGCAGTACTTC,CSVSSGGMELLGQYF
TRBV30,14,TRBD1,.,TRBJ1-6,TGTGCCTCCAGAGGGGGCCCCTATAATTCACCCCTCCACTTT,CASRGGPYNSPLHF
TRBV6-1,14,TRBD1,.,TRBJ1-5,TGTGCCAGCAGTGTCGGACAGGGCAATCAGCCCCAGCATTTT,CASSVGQGNQPQHF
TRBV6-6,16,.,.,TRBJ1-3,TGTGCCAGCAGTGCTTCAGGGACTCTCTCTGGAAACACCATATATTTT,CASSASGTLSGNTIYF
TRBV6-4,15,TRBD2,medium-sized,TRBJ2-3,TGTGCCAGCAGTGAGGGGGCTAGCGGGCCAGATACGCAGTATTTT,CASSEGASGPDTQYF
TRBV6-5,15,.,once,TRBJ2-7,TGTGCCAGCAGTTACTCATGGAGGGGGGGGCTCGAGCAGTACTTC,CASSYSWRGGLEQYF
TRBV7-2,15,TRBD1,few,TRBJ1-2,TGTGCCAGCAGCCCCTATTTATCAGGGGGCTCTGGCTACACCTTC,CASSPYLSGGSGYTF
TRBV6-1,14,TRBD1,.,TRBJ2-1,TGTGCCAGCAGTGAAAGGGGACAGGGAGATGGACAGTTCTTC,CASSERGQGDGQFF
TRBV7-9,14,.,.,TRBJ2-1,TGTGCCAGCAGCCCACAGACCCTGGACAATGAGCAGTTCTTC,CASSPQTLDNEQFF
TRBV11-3,18,TRBD2,.,TRBJ2-2,TGTGCCAGCAGCTTAGATTTCGGGGCGGGAGTTCGTACCGGGGAGCTGTTTTTT,CASSLDFGAGVRTGELFF
TRBV5-6,17,TRBD2,.,TRBJ2-5,TGTGCCAGCAGCTTGCCAGCGGGGGGGCTGGGTAGGGAGACCCAGTACTTC,CASSLPAGGLGRETQYF
TRBV9,15,.,.,TRBJ2-7,TGTGCCAGCAGCCCCGGGGGACTGTCGGGGTACGAGCAGTACTTC,CASSPGGLSGYEQYF
TRBV7-2,16,TRBD1,.,TRBJ2-3,TGTGCCAGCGGGTCCGGGACAGCCTTCTACACAGATACGCAGTATTTT,CASGSGTAFYTDTQYF
TRBV6-5,14,.,.,TRBJ2-7,TGTGCCAGCAGTTACTCGACTCTTAGAGGGGAGCAGTACTTC,CASSYSTLRGEQYF
TRBV28,14,.,.,TRBJ2-7,TGTGCCAGCACCGCCTTACGGGATGCCTACGAGCAGTACTTC,CASTALRDAYEQYF
TRBV5-1,18,TRBD2,.,TRBJ2-1,TGCGCCAGCAGCGGGCGGACTAGCGGTTCTAGCTCCTACAATGAGCAGTTCTTC,CASSGRTSGSSSYNEQFF
TRBV5-4,15,TRBD1,.,TRBJ2-4,TGTGCCAGCAGCTCGGAAGGACAGGGGCAAAACAGTCAGTACTTC,CASSSEGQGQNSQYF
TRBV6-1,15,.,.,TRBJ1-1,TGTGCCAGCAGTGAAGGTCCGGGATTGAACACTGAAGCTTTCTTT,CASSEGPGLNTEAFF
TRBV7-9,15,.,once,TRBJ1-1,TGTGCCAGCAGCCCCCCGGGGAACATGAACACTGAAGCTTTCTTT,CASSPPGNMNTEAFF
TRBV5-6,16,TRBD1,.,TRBJ1-5,TGTGCCAGCAGCTCAGGGACAGGGATTCTGTATCAGCCCCAGCATTTT,CASSSGTGILYQPQHF
TRBV4-3,14,TRBD1,.,TRBJ1-2,TGCGCCAGCAGCCAAACCGACAGGGGTCATGGCTACACCTTC,CASSQTDRGHGYTF
TRBV5-1,15,TRBD2,.,TRBJ2-1,TGCGCCAGCAGCTTGTTCGCCCAGCGGGAATCGGGGCAGTTCTTC,CASSLFAQRESGQFF
TRBV27,15,.,.,TRBJ2-3,TGTGCCAGCAGTTTATACGGGAGAGTCTCAGATACGCAGTATTTT,CASSLYGRVSDTQYF
TRBV7-8,14,.,.,TRBJ2-7,TGTGCCAGCAGCTTAGGAGCGGCTGCCTACGAGCAGTACTTC,CASSLGAAAYEQYF
TRBV9,15,TRBD2,.,TRBJ2-1,TGTGCCAGCAGCGATGGGACTAGCGCCTACAATGAGCAGTTCTTC,CASSDGTSAYNEQFF
TRBV19,15,TRBD1,.,TRBJ2-7,TGTGCCAGTAGTAGCGGACAGGGCGGGTCCTACGAGCAGTACTTC,CASSSGQGGSYEQYF
TRBV5-1,15,TRBD1,.,TRBJ2-3,TGCGCCAGCAGCTTGGGGACAGGGGTCACAGATACGCAGTATTTT,CASSLGTGVTDTQYF
TRBV11-2,13,.,.,TRBJ2-3,TGTGCCAGCAGCACCCGGGATCCCGATACGCAGTATTTT,CASSTRDPDTQYF
TRBV27,15,.,.,TRBJ1-5,TGTGCCAGCAGTTTAGAGTGGGGGGGGAATCAGCCCCAGCATTTT,CASSLEWGGNQPQHF